This T cell receptor beta chain originates from a study of Ad26.COV2.S vaccination and SARS-CoV-2 variants. Only in-frame clones appear in the TCRdb table, and some are missing; sequencing was by immunoSEQ multiplex PCR. This sample has some 250,000 clones, with roughly 88% found just once. Noted treatment: some 19 received Ad26.COV2.S at low or high dose, single or two shots; about five received placebo; per-sample allocation not given. Sampling was done on day 63 after the first vaccine or placebo injection. About this clone itself: Its cognate antigen is unknown.

Overall study findings and caveats: A substantial breadth of spike-specific CD8+ and CD4+ T cell responses after vaccination has been reported.

The origin of this receptor is a person aged 18 to 59 who received the Ad26.COV2.S COVID-19 vaccine or a placebo. The sequencing here drew on peripheral blood, taken in a trial of Ad26.COV2.S vaccine versus placebo.

DNA of the CDR3: TGTGCCAGTAGTAAGGGGGGGGACATGGACGAGCAGTACTTC. It encodes CASSKGGDMDEQYF. V and J are TRBV19 and TRBJ2-7, with TRBD2 as a possible D gene (7 bases). Trimming cost V 4 bases and J 5 bases, with 15 bases left between them. Germline V gene data show CDR1 as LNHDA and CDR2 as SQIVND (reference sequence). This CDR3 spans 14 amino acids.